Following are 23 T cell receptor beta chains from one sample sequenced in a study of cytomegalovirus exposure and HLA in healthy donors. PCR involved 60 Vbeta and 13 Jbeta primers. Clones were read by immunoSEQ multiplex PCR, and TCRdb kept only the in-frame ones, dropping some. This repertoire shows 75,000 or so clones, approximately 70% found once; its top ten account for about 22%. Sample: PBMCs. The receptors shown here come from a man aged 40-49 years in good health and CMV-seropositive.

The chain joins TRBV5-1 to TRBJ1-1; 9 bases agree with TRBD1. Per the germline V gene, CDR1 is SGHRS and CDR2 is YFSETQ. After removal of 2 bases from V and 6 bases from J, the junction contained 2 bases not matched to a gene. This CDR3 is 13 amino acids long. CDR3 residues: CASSFDRGSEAFF. CDR3 nucleotides: TGCGCCAGCAGCTTTGACAGGGGGTCTGAAGCTTTCTTT.

The rearrangement joins TRBV6-5 to TRBJ1-5; D is uncertain. The CDR3 extends over 15 amino acids. CDR1 is MNHEY and CDR2 is SVGAGI in the germline V gene. V was trimmed by 5 bases and J by 5 bases, leaving 16 bases between them. CDR3 region: CASSPNIMRDQPQHF. The CDR3 bases are TGTGCCAGCAGTCCCAACATAATGAGGGATCAGCCCCAGCATTTT.

A few counts support this clone. The chain carries TRBV30 and TRBJ1-1, with D perhaps matching TRBD1 (6 bases). Germline loops: CDR1 GTSNPN, CDR2 SVGIG (reference sequence). This CDR3 is 12 amino acids long. V lost 4 bases, J lost 4 bases, and 10 bases lay in between. The CDR3 region is CAWTGGLTEAFF. CDR3 bases: TGTGCCTGGACGGGGGGGCTCACTGAAGCTTTCTTT.

This clone turned up a few times. This sequence joins TRBV27 and TRBJ1-2; no clear D. Germline V gene lookup returns CDR1 MNHEY and CDR2 SMNVEV (reference sequence). The V end lost 9 bases, the J end lost 8 bases, and 16 bases lay between the germline ends. This CDR3 is 12 amino acids long. The CDR3 region is CASFVFPRGYTF. CDR3 sequence (DNA): TGTGCCAGTTTCGTATTTCCTCGGGGCTACACCTTC.

The chain has TRBV9 and TRBJ1-4; weak D call: TRBD1 (5 bases). CDR1 is SGDLS and CDR2 is YYNGEE in the germline V gene. V was trimmed by 0 bases and J by 12 bases, leaving 15 bases between them. There are 14 residues in the CDR3. Here the CDR3 DNA reads TGTGCCAGCAGCGTAGGGACATCGGGGAGGGAACTGTTTTTT. This encodes CASSVGTSGRELFF.

The V gene is TRBV5-4, the J gene TRBJ1-1, with a tentative D call TRBD1 (5 bases). Looked up from germline, CDR1 is SGHNT and CDR2 is YYREEE (reference sequence). This CDR3 region has 14 residues. V lost 1 base, J lost 0 bases, and 7 bases lay in between. The CDR3 DNA is TGTGCCAGCAGCTTGCGACAGTTGAACACTGAAGCTTTCTTT. This sequence encodes CASSLRQLNTEAFF.

The V call is TRBV18, the J call TRBJ1-2; perhaps TRBD1 as D (6 bases). Per germline, CDR1 KGHSH and CDR2 LQKENI. The CDR3 consists of 14 residues. V was trimmed by 1 base and J by 2 bases, leaving 8 bases between them. DNA for the CDR3: TGTGCCAGCTCACCACTGGACAGAAACTATGGCTACACCTTC. Protein sequence: CASSPLDRNYGYTF.

This rearrangement joins TRBV14 to TRBJ2-3; 9 bases map to TRBD1. Trimming took 4 bases from V and 2 from J; bases not matched to a gene: 7. CDR1 SGHDN and CDR2 FVKESK come from the germline V gene. The CDR3 length is 16 residues. The CDR3 nucleotides read TGTGCCAGCAGCCCGCTCGGGACAGGGAACACAGATACGCAGTATTTT. Protein product: CASSPLGTGNTDTQYF.

This clone was observed once. V usage is TRBV4-3 and J usage is TRBJ1-2; TRBD1 agrees at 8 bases. This CDR3 is 17 amino acids long. V trimming: 1 base; J trimming: 7 bases; junction bases outside the gene matches: 14. CDR1 and CDR2 (germline): LGHNA, YSLEER. CDR3 DNA: TGCGCCAGCAGCCAAGTCGTCCGGACAGGGTTTTTGAGTGGCTACACCTTC. Translating gives CASSQVVRTGFLSGYTF.

V usage is TRBV14 and J usage is TRBJ1-1; D is undetermined. This CDR3 is built from 14 residues. Trimming took 5 bases from V and 7 from J, leaving 17 bases between them. In germline, CDR1 is SGHDN, CDR2 FVKESK. CDR3: CASSLGLIGGEAFF. The DNA of the CDR3 is TGTGCCAGCAGCTTAGGACTTATCGGTGGTGAAGCTTTCTTT.

The DNA for the CDR3 is TGTGCCAGCAGTACTGTTCTAGCGGGGCAAGAGACCCAGTACTTC. It encodes CASSTVLAGQETQYF. The J gene is TRBJ2-5, the V gene TRBV6-5; 9 nucleotides agree with TRBD2. Per the germline V gene, CDR1 is MNHEY and CDR2 is SVGAGI. Trimming took 5 bases from V and 2 from J; bases not matched to a gene: 6. This CDR3 has 15 amino acids.

This clone was seen a single time. CDR3 in amino acids: CASSLSGGPSYEQYF. DNA for the CDR3: TGTGCCAGCAGCTTAAGCGGGGGCCCTTCCTACGAGCAGTACTTC. The chain uses TRBV7-2 and TRBJ2-7, with 8 positions matching TRBD2. J was trimmed by 1 base and V by 2 bases; bases with no gene match: 4. Germline values: CDR1 SGHTA, CDR2 FQGNSA. The CDR3 contains 15 residues.

The chain recombines TRBV6-5 with TRBJ2-5, with a possible D match to TRBD1 (6 bases). With 6 bases removed from V and 6 bases from J, the gap between germline ends came to 17 bases. The germline gives CDR1 MNHEY, CDR2 SVGAGI. The CDR3 loop spans 14 amino acids. CDR3 in DNA: TGTGCCAGCAGCCACTCCCCACAGGGCAAGACCCAGTACTTC. As protein: CASSHSPQGKTQYF.

The chain links TRBV9 to TRBJ2-2; a possible D gene is TRBD2 (6 bases). The V gene's germline CDR1 is SGDLS and CDR2 YYNGEE. The CDR3 has 15 residues. V was clipped by 4 bases and J by 1 base, with 11 bases between them. The CDR3 sequence is CASSSQGGNTGELFF. The CDR3 DNA follows: TGTGCCAGCAGCAGTCAGGGAGGGAACACCGGGGAGCTGTTTTTT.

CDR3 nucleotide sequence: TGTGCCTGGAGTGTTTCCCCGGGCGGGGAGCTGTTTTTT. This translates into CAWSVSPGGELFF. The rearrangement uses TRBV30 and TRBJ2-2; D is unresolved. Germline V gene data show CDR1 as GTSNPN and CDR2 as SVGIG (reference sequence). With 0 bases removed from V and 7 bases from J, the gap between germline ends came to 9 bases. This CDR3 is 13 amino acids long.

This sequence joins TRBV6-5 and TRBJ2-5, with 8 bases matching TRBD1. The CDR3 is made up of 15 amino acids. The J segment lost 11 bases and the V segment lost 7 bases, leaving 18 bases of the junction unmatched. In germline, CDR1 is MNHEY, CDR2 SVGAGI. The CDR3 DNA reads as TGTGCCAGCAAGGTCACAGGTGAGACACAGGGGGAGCAGTACTTC. It translates to CASKVTGETQGEQYF.

This clone appeared a few times. The V gene is TRBV7-9, the J gene TRBJ1-4; 8 nucleotides agree with TRBD1. The junction had 16 bases not matched to a gene; V was cut back by 5 bases and J by 5 bases. Germline lookup yields CDR1 SEHNR and CDR2 FQNEAQ (reference sequence). The CDR3 has 18 amino acids. Written as DNA, the CDR3 is TGTGCCAGCAGCATGAGCCCGTACGACAGGGGAGGCAATGAAAAACTGTTTTTT. It encodes CASSMSPYDRGGNEKLFF.

The chain links TRBV29-1 to TRBJ1-2, with 7 bases that match TRBD1. Germline CDR1 and CDR2: SQVTM and ANQGSEA. The V segment lost 7 bases and the J segment 4 bases; nucleotides outside the gene matches: 15. This CDR3 is built from 15 residues. The CDR3 loop is CSAVASVRGVYGYTF. CDR3 DNA: TGCAGCGCAGTGGCCTCAGTCAGGGGGGTCTATGGCTACACCTTC.

V gene TRBV1 combines with J gene TRBJ2-1; the table assigns TRBD2, which was not confirmed against the DNA. TRBV1 is labeled a pseudogene. CDR3 length: 17 amino acids. The CDR3 region has the DNA TGCACCAGCAGCCAAGTAAAAGCCATAGACTCCTACAATGAGCAGTTCTTC. Protein product: CTSSQVKAIDSYNEQFF.

This clone was counted once. V and J are TRBV4-3 and TRBJ1-5; 7 nucleotides match TRBD1. The ends lost 3 bases at V and 5 bases at J; junction bases unmatched: 7. The CDR3 contains 15 residues. Germline CDR1 and CDR2: LGHNA and YSLEER. CDR3: CASSQGWQGDQPQHF. In DNA, the CDR3 is TGCGCCAGCAGCCAGGGATGGCAGGGGGATCAGCCCCAGCATTTT.

The CDR3 spells CASSLIVSSYNEQFF. DNA for the CDR3: TGTGCCAGCAGTTTAATCGTTAGCTCCTACAATGAGCAGTTCTTC. The rearrangement uses TRBV27 and TRBJ2-1; D is ambiguous. The CDR3 spans 15 residues. Trimming removed 2 bases at V and 0 bases at J, with 8 bases between. In germline, CDR1 is MNHEY, CDR2 SMNVEV (reference sequence).

The gene calls are TRBV7-8 and TRBJ1-6; 7 nucleotides align to TRBD1. The CDR3 length is 15 residues. Germline assignment: CDR1 SGHVS and CDR2 FQNEAQ. The V and J ends lost 4 bases and 4 bases, in that order; junction bases with no gene match: 4. The CDR3 reads CASSWSTGYNSPLHF. CDR3 sequence (DNA): TGTGCCAGCAGCTGGTCGACAGGGTATAATTCACCCCTCCACTTT.

V is TRBV5-4 and J is TRBJ2-5, with 11 bases identical to TRBD2. There are 15 residues in the CDR3. CDR1 is SGHNT, CDR2 YYREEE, per germline (reference sequence). With V trimmed by 3 bases and J by 4 bases, 5 bases remained unmatched. This chain's CDR3 is CASSSSGGPGETQYF. The CDR3 DNA reads as TGTGCCAGCAGCTCTAGCGGGGGGCCGGGAGAGACCCAGTACTTC.